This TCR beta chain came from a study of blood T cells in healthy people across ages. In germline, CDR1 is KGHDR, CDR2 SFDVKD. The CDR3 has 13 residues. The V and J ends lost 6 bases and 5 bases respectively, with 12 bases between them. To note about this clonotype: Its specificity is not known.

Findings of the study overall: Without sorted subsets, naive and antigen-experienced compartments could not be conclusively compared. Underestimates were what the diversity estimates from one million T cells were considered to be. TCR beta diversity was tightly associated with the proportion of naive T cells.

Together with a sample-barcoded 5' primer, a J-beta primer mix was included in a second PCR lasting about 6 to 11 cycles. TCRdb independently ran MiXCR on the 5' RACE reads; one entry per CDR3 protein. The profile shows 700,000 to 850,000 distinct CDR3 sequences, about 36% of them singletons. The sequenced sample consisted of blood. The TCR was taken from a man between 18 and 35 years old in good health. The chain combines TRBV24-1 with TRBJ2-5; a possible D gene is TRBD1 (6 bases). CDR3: CATSRFQGETQYF. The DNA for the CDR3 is TGTGCCACCAGTCGGTTCCAGGGGGAGACCCAGTACTTC.